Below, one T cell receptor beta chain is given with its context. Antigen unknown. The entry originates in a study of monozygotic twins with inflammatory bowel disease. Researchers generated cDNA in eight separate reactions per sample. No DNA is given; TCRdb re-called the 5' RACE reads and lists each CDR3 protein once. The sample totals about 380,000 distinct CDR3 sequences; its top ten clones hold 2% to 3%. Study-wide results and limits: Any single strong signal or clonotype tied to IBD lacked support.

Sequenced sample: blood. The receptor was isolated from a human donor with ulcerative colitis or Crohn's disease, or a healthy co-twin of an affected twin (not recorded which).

This CDR3 reads CSARVPRGALSRETQYF. The gene calls are TRBV20-1 and TRBJ2-5; TCRdb gives TRBD1 as the D gene, but with no DNA this cannot be confirmed. The CDR3 is made up of 17 amino acids. Germline values: CDR1 DFQATT, CDR2 SNEGSKA (reference sequence).